This T cell receptor beta chain is drawn from a study of glioma-infiltrating T cells after dendritic cell vaccination. At the level of the study: Dendritic cell vaccination trial patients had either newly diagnosed or recurrent glioblastoma. Findings of the study overall: Longer survival after dendritic cell vaccination followed higher pretreatment TIL content.

Assay used: immunoSEQ multiplex PCR; TCRdb lists only in-frame clones, some missing. The sample shows about 92,000 clones, around 86% of them seen only once. For this clone: Its specificity is not known.

The sample in question was blood, obtained before dendritic cell vaccination. This TCR was sampled from a human donor with glioblastoma.

The CDR3 loop reads CASSSLTLSGNTIYF. CDR3 in DNA: TGTGCCAGCAGTTCGCTGACACTCTCTGGAAACACCATATATTTT. The rearrangement links TRBV28 to TRBJ1-3; D unresolved. V lost 4 bases and J 0 bases, leaving 10 bases between the germline ends. The germline CDR1 and CDR2 sequences are MDHEN and SYDVKM. The CDR3 covers 15 residues.